This passage covers 31 T cell receptor beta chains from one sample sequenced in a study of T cell clonality in common variable immunodeficiency. No antigen has been identified for these receptors. Study-wide results and caveats: Reportedly, TCR beta sequences from common variable immunodeficiency showed fewer deletions and N-nucleotide insertions.

TCRdb's table, derived via immunoSEQ multiplex PCR, lists solely in-frame clones and lacks some. This sample carries 25,000 to 30,000 clones and no singletons, and approximately 3.1% goes to the top ten. Input material: peripheral blood mononuclear cells. These receptors originate from a human donor with common variable immunodeficiency.

As to this clone: Its ends do not fully match the called genes, so a read error is possible. The read comes to an end 3 residues before the CDR3 does, leaving the germline J gene to fill in the end. This chain joins TRBV7-7 and TRBJ2-1; a possible D gene is TRBD2 (6 bases). CDR1 SSHAT and CDR2 FNYEAQ come from the germline V gene (reference sequence). This CDR3 has 13 residues. CDR3 loop: CASSPTSLGEQFF. The CDR3 bases that were read are TGTGCTAGCAGCCCTACTAGCTTGGGTGAG.

This clone is categorized as medium-sized. The CDR3 goes on 3 residues after the read ends, and that part is filled in from the germline J gene. The chain links TRBV5-6 to TRBJ2-7; D perhaps matches TRBD1 (6 bases). This CDR3 has 13 amino acids. CDR1 and CDR2 (germline): SGHDT, YYEEEE. With 4 bases removed from V and 2 bases from J, the gap between germline ends came to 10 bases. The DNA read from the CDR3 is TGTGCCAGCAGCCTGGACAGAACCTACGAG. As protein: CASSLDRTYE. The full CDR3 sequence reads CASSLDRTYEQYF. The full variable domain, in which reference TRBV5-6 and TRBJ2-7 provide the parts outside the CDR3, is DAGVTQSPTHLIKTRGQQVTLRCSPKSGHDTVSWYQQALGQGPQFIFQYYEEEERQRGNFPDRFSGHQFPNYSSELNVNALLLGDSALYLCASSLDRTYEQYFGPGTRLTVT.

Ten or more counts support this clone. The missing CDR3 end, 3 residues past where the read stops, is filled in from the germline J gene. The chain employs TRBV29-1 and TRBJ2-7; D not certain. The CDR3 length is 12 residues. The germline gives CDR1 SQVTM, CDR2 ANQGSEA. The V gene lost 6 bases and the J gene lost 3 bases, with 12 bases spanning the gap. The CDR3 region is CSVRIQDYEQYF. CDR3 bases read: TGCAGCGTCAGAATCCAGGACTACGAG.

This clone showed up just a few times. The observed sequence ends 3 residues before the CDR3 terminus, with the missing tail filled in from the germline J gene. The J gene is TRBJ2-3, the V gene TRBV19, with 8 bases that match TRBD1. Germline CDR1 reads LNHDA; CDR2 reads SQIVND (reference sequence). The CDR3 is 14 amino acids. V trimming: 4 bases; J trimming: 3 bases; junction bases outside the gene matches: 3. CDR3: CASSNGQGTDTQYF. The covered CDR3 bases are TGTGCCAGTAGTAACGGACAGGGAACAGATACG.

This clone was counted a few times. The read ends 3 residues before the CDR3 terminus; that terminus is restored from the germline J gene. The J gene is TRBJ2-1, the V gene TRBV7-2; 7 bases are shared with TRBD2. The CDR3 sequence is 14 residues long. Per germline, CDR1 SGHTA and CDR2 FQGNSA. V gave up 5 bases and J gave up 7 bases; unmatched junction bases: 8. CDR3 DNA (partial): TGTGCCAGCAGCCTAGGGACTATAGTTAATGAG. Protein sequence: CASSLGTIVNE. The CDR3, in full, reads CASSLGTIVNEQFF.

There are many counts of this clone. The sequence runs out 3 residues before the end of the CDR3; the remainder is reconstructed from the germline J gene. The chain recombines TRBV30 with TRBJ1-5; TRBD1 agrees at 11 bases. The J segment lost 9 bases and the V segment lost 5 bases, leaving 3 bases of the junction unmatched. Germline-derived CDR1 and CDR2 are GTSNPN and SVGIG (reference sequence). CDR3 length: 12 amino acids. The CDR3 sequence: CAWGQGAGPQHF. Partial CDR3 DNA: TGTGCCTGGGGACAGGGGGCAGGGCCC. The full variable domain, with the rest looked up from reference TRBV30 and TRBJ1-5, is SQTIHQWPATLVQPVGSPLSLECTVEGTSNPNLYWYRQAAGRGLQLLFYSVGIGQISSEVPQNLSASRPQDRQFILSSKKLLLSDSGFYLCAWGQGAGPQHFGDGTRLSIL.

Comments on this clone: Read data end 3 residues before the CDR3 end; the end is taken from the germline J gene. The gene calls are TRBV7-9 and TRBJ2-3; no clear D gene. Per germline, CDR1 SEHNR and CDR2 FQNEAQ (reference sequence). Trimming cost V 5 bases and J 6 bases, with 18 bases left between them. The CDR3 has 15 residues. CDR3 protein: CASSLPGPRMDTQYF. Partial CDR3 DNA: TGTGCCAGCAGCCTTCCGGGTCCCCGCATGGATACG.

This clone has only a few counts. The read falls 3 residues short of the CDR3 end, and the missing part is taken from the germline J gene. This chain links TRBV6-2 or TRBV6-3 with TRBJ2-5, with 7 bases lining up with TRBD2. CDR1 is MNHEY and CDR2 is SVGEGT in the germline V gene. J gave up 2 bases and V 6 bases, and 12 bases lay outside the gene matches. The CDR3 has 16 amino acids. The DNA read from the CDR3 is TGTGCCAGCAGAAGAACCCCGGGACTACAACAAGAGACC. It encodes CASRRTPGLQQET. The CDR3 as a whole reads CASRRTPGLQQETQYF.

In the case of this clone: The read finishes 3 residues shy of the CDR3 end, and the germline J gene is used to complete it. The gene calls are TRBV20-1 and TRBJ2-3, with a possible D match to TRBD2 (6 bases). This CDR3 region has 14 residues. The germline gives CDR1 DFQATT, CDR2 SNEGSKA (reference sequence). The V gene lost 1 base and the J gene lost 1 base, with 9 bases spanning the gap. CDR3 loop: CSARGGGGTDTQYF. Partial CDR3 DNA: TGCAGTGCTAGAGGAGGCGGGGGCACAGATACG.

A remark on this clone: The read gets to within 3 residues of the CDR3 end, and the germline J gene fills in the rest. The chain couples TRBV19 to TRBJ2-5, with 15 bases aligning to TRBD2. CDR1 is LNHDA and CDR2 is SQIVND in the germline V gene (reference sequence). There are 18 residues in the CDR3. V shed 3 bases, J shed 4 bases, and the junction held 9 bases outside the gene matches. Partial CDR3 DNA: TGTGCCAGTAGTATTTTGGGACTAGCGGGGGGCTCGAGAGAGACC. Translation gives CASSILGLAGGSRET. The complete CDR3 sequence is CASSILGLAGGSRETQYF.

This clone showed up many times. The CDR3 goes on 3 residues after the read ends, and that part is filled in from the germline J gene. This chain joins TRBV29-1 and TRBJ2-1; a possible D gene is TRBD2 (5 bases). The CDR3 is made up of 14 amino acids. The germline V gene encodes CDR1 SQVTM and CDR2 ANQGSEA. V was trimmed by 7 bases and J by 1 base, leaving 14 bases between them. CDR3 residues: CSARGRVSYNEQFF. CDR3 DNA, as far as it was read: TGCAGCGCTCGAGGGCGGGTTTCCTACAATGAG.

This clone was recorded at least ten times. The CDR3 end is not reached by the read, which stops 3 residues before it; the germline J gene fills it in. This chain links TRBV20-1 with TRBJ2-1; 9 bases line up with TRBD1. This CDR3 comprises 13 residues. Germline trimming cut 6 bases from V and 6 bases from J; bases unmatched to any gene: 6. Germline lookup yields CDR1 DFQATT and CDR2 SNEGSKA (reference sequence). CDR3 DNA (partial): TGCAGTGCAACCGGGACAGGGAGCAATGAG. It codes for CSATGTGSNE. The entire CDR3 is CSATGTGSNEQFF.

A remark on this clone: The read terminates 3 residues before the CDR3 end, so the remaining end is supplied by the germline J gene. V usage is TRBV7-4 and J usage is TRBJ1-3; maybe TRBD1 (5 bases). Germline assignment: CDR1 SGHVT and CDR2 SQSDAQ. The germline V and J ends were trimmed by 4 bases and 5 bases, with 12 bases remaining between them. This CDR3 spans 14 amino acids. This CDR3 is CASSSDRGRNTIYF. The part of the CDR3 DNA that was read is TGTGCCAGCAGCTCCGACAGAGGAAGAAACACC.

With regard to this clone: Read data end 3 residues before the CDR3 end; the end is taken from the germline J gene. The chain recombines TRBV2 with TRBJ2-7; TRBD1 matches 7 bases. Per germline, CDR1 SNHLY and CDR2 FYNNEI. The V and J ends lost 8 bases and 0 bases, in that order; junction bases with no gene match: 4. The CDR3 is 13 residues long. The CDR3 sequence: CASCAGGSYEQYF. The part of the CDR3 DNA that was read is TGTGCCAGCTGTGCAGGGGGCTCCTACGAG.

This clone was observed at least ten times. The CDR3 end is not reached by the read, which stops 3 residues before it; the germline J gene fills it in. The rearrangement uses TRBV28 and TRBJ2-2; 11 bases align to TRBD2. Germline CDR1 MDHEN, CDR2 SYDVKM. CDR3 length equals 18 residues. Unmatched junction bases numbered 11, after V lost 5 bases and J lost 3 bases. This CDR3 reads CASSDIAGGPGDTGELFF. The CDR3 bases that were read are TGTGCCAGCAGTGACATAGCGGGGGGGCCGGGGGACACCGGGGAG.

A word on this clone: The sequenced fragment ends 3 residues before the CDR3 boundary, so the rest is inferred from the germline J gene. The chain has TRBV18 and TRBJ1-6; 11 bases line up with TRBD1. Germline CDR1 is KGHSH and CDR2 is LQKENI. This CDR3 region has 17 residues. The CDR3 region is CASSPPRTGGAGKPLHF. The CDR3 DNA, read in part, is TGTGCCAGCTCACCCCCGAGGACAGGGGGCGCGGGGAAGCCC. Filled out from reference TRBV18 and TRBJ1-6, the complete variable domain reads NAGVMQNPRHLVRRRGQEARLRCSPMKGHSHVYWYRQLPEEGLKFMVYLQKENIIDESGMPKERFSAEFPKEGPSILRIQQVVRGDSAAYFCASSPPRTGGAGKPLHFGNGTRLTVT.

This clone has a handful of counts. The sequenced fragment ends 3 residues before the CDR3 boundary, so the rest is inferred from the germline J gene. The V call is TRBV30, the J call TRBJ1-1, with TRBD1 matching 7 bases. The CDR3 spans 13 residues. Germline CDR1 and CDR2: GTSNPN and SVGIG (reference sequence). J lost 1 base, V lost 6 bases, and 5 bases had no gene match. CDR3 DNA (partial): TGTGCCTGCGGGACAGCAAGGAACACTGAA. Its protein product is CACGTARNTE. The full-length CDR3 reads as CACGTARNTEAFF.

There are many counts of this clone. The sequence runs out 3 residues before the end of the CDR3; the remainder is reconstructed from the germline J gene. The gene calls are TRBV5-6 and TRBJ1-2; tentatively, D is TRBD1 (6 bases). CDR1 is SGHDT, CDR2 YYEEEE, per germline. Trimming removed 6 bases at V and 4 bases at J, with 7 bases between. The CDR3 covers 11 residues. The covered CDR3 bases are TGTGCCAGCACAGGGGCCTATGGC. As protein: CASTGAYG. The complete CDR3 protein is CASTGAYGYTF. Full variable domain (remainder filled in from reference TRBV5-6 and TRBJ1-2): DAGVTQSPTHLIKTRGQQVTLRCSPKSGHDTVSWYQQALGQGPQFIFQYYEEEERQRGNFPDRFSGHQFPNYSSELNVNALLLGDSALYLCASTGAYGYTFGSGTRLTVV.

This clone was observed a few times. The CDR3 extends 3 residues past the end of the read, so its final part is completed from the germline J gene. The rearrangement joins TRBV19 to TRBJ1-4; 9 bases are shared with TRBD1. The length of the CDR3 is 15 residues. V lost 7 bases and J lost 3; bases outside the gene matches: 6. The V gene's germline CDR1 is LNHDA and CDR2 SQIVND (reference sequence). The CDR3 DNA, read in part, is TGTGCCAGTAAACCCGGGACAGGGCCTAATGAAAAA. This codes for CASKPGTGPNEK. The CDR3 as a whole reads CASKPGTGPNEKLFF.

This clone occurred a few times. The sequenced fragment ends 3 residues before the CDR3 boundary, so the rest is inferred from the germline J gene. Distinct nucleotide sequences in the sample also encode this CDR3. V gene TRBV6-2 or TRBV6-3 combines with J gene TRBJ2-5; D not resolved. V dropped 6 bases and J dropped 3 bases, with 5 bases sitting between them. The germline V gene has CDR1 MNHEY and CDR2 SVGEGT. The CDR3 consists of 11 residues. CDR3 sequence reads: CASSQKETQYF. The covered CDR3 bases are TGTGCCAGCAGCCAAAAAGAGACC.

This clone was counted at least ten times. The CDR3 end is not reached by the read, which stops 3 residues before it; the germline J gene fills it in. J is TRBJ2-2 and V is TRBV2, with 8 bases lining up with TRBD2. The V and J ends lost 1 base and 7 bases, in that order; junction bases with no gene match: 5. Germline V CDR1 and CDR2: SNHLY, FYNNEI. The CDR3 is made up of 15 amino acids. Incomplete CDR3 DNA: TGTGCCAGCAGTGAAGTGGGACTAGGTGGCGGGGAG. Amino acids: CASSEVGLGGGE. In full, the CDR3 reads CASSEVGLGGGELFF.

This clone has ten or more counts. The read halts 3 residues ahead of the CDR3 end, with the missing end drawn from the germline J gene. This chain joins TRBV5-1 and TRBJ2-3, with 7 positions matching TRBD2. Unmatched junction bases numbered 7, after V lost 0 bases and J lost 0 bases. Germline lookup yields CDR1 SGHRS and CDR2 YFSETQ. The CDR3 runs to 17 residues. CDR3 DNA (partial): TGCGCCAGCAGCTTGGACCCAGCGGGGACTAGCACAGATACG. It yields the protein CASSLDPAGTSTDT. The whole CDR3 protein is CASSLDPAGTSTDTQYF.

This clone was recorded at least ten times. The read stops 3 residues short of the end of the CDR3; the missing end is completed from the germline J gene. V and J are TRBV20-1 and TRBJ2-1; 8 nucleotides agree with TRBD2. Germline values: CDR1 DFQATT, CDR2 SNEGSKA (reference sequence). The CDR3 is 14 residues long. V lost 6 bases to trimming and J lost 3 bases; unmatched junction nucleotides: 7. The sequenced part of the CDR3 DNA is TGCAGTGCGGATAAGCGGGGGTACTACAATGAG. This sequence encodes CSADKRGYYNE. The entire CDR3 protein is CSADKRGYYNEQFF.

This clone is categorized as medium-sized (0.01 to 0.1%). Read data end 3 residues before the CDR3 end; the end is taken from the germline J gene. J is TRBJ2-1 and V is TRBV28; tentatively, D is TRBD2 (5 bases). The CDR3 runs 15 residues. The germline V and J ends were trimmed by 6 bases and 6 bases, with 18 bases remaining between them. CDR1 and CDR2 (germline): MDHEN, SYDVKM. The CDR3 protein is CASSPDPRSGNEQFF. CDR3 DNA, as far as it was read: TGTGCCAGCAGCCCAGATCCGCGGAGCGGCAATGAG.

This clone was seen more than once but under ten times. With the read ending 3 residues before the CDR3 end, the germline J gene is used to fill in that end. This chain joins TRBV19 and TRBJ2-3, with 8 positions matching TRBD2. The J segment lost 5 bases and the V segment lost 3 bases, leaving 10 bases of the junction unmatched. CDR3 size: 16 residues. CDR1 and CDR2 (germline): LNHDA, SQIVND (reference sequence). The CDR3 bases that were read are TGTGCCAGTAGTATTTTTCCGAGCGGGGGCGGAGATACG. It yields the protein CASSIFPSGGGDT. The full CDR3 protein reads CASSIFPSGGGDTQYF.

As for this clone: The CDR3 end falls 3 residues outside the read, so it is completed with the germline J gene. This chain connects TRBV2 to TRBJ1-5; D is ambiguous. Deletions cut 6 bases from V and 5 bases from J, with 8 bases between. Germline V lookup: CDR1 SNHLY, CDR2 FYNNEI. CDR3 size: 12 residues. The CDR3 is CASSGWDQPQHF. The DNA read from the CDR3 is TGTGCCAGCAGCGGGTGGGATCAGCCC.

This clone was detected a few times. Coverage ceases 3 residues before the CDR3 finishes, and the germline J gene fills in the end. The V gene is TRBV7-6, the J gene TRBJ2-7, with 8 bases fitting TRBD1. CDR1 SGHVS and CDR2 FNYEAQ come from the germline V gene. The CDR3 extends over 15 amino acids. Trimming removed 1 base from V and 4 bases from J; junction bases left unmatched: 6. The CDR3 is CASSLGPGGPYEQYF. CDR3 DNA, as far as it was read: TGTGCCAGCAGCTTAGGTCCAGGGGGCCCATACGAG.

This clone was observed at least ten times. CDR3 sequence: CASSLAGTRDTQYF. The DNA read from the CDR3 is TGTGCCAGCAGCTTAGCCGGGACTAGAGATACG. The gene calls are TRBV7-6 and TRBJ2-3, with 8 bases that match TRBD2. Read coverage stops 3 residues before the CDR3 terminus; the germline J gene supplies the remainder. Germline V CDR1 and CDR2: SGHVS, FNYEAQ. Trimming at V came to 0 bases and at J to 5 bases, leaving 1 base not matched to a gene. This CDR3 has 14 residues.

About this clone: The CDR3 end lies 3 residues beyond the end of the read and is filled in from the germline J gene. The chain has TRBV6-2 or TRBV6-3 and TRBJ2-3, with TRBD1 matching 9 bases. The V gene's germline CDR1 is MNHEY and CDR2 SVGEGT. The CDR3 length is 15 residues. Losses at the gene ends were 4 bases for V and 2 bases for J; bases not matched to a gene: 4. The sequenced CDR3 bases are TGTGCCAGCAGTTCAGGACAGGGGAACACAGATACG. Translation gives CASSSGQGNTDT. The entire CDR3 is CASSSGQGNTDTQYF.

Only a few counts were recorded for this clone. The DNA ends 3 residues before the CDR3 does, and the rest of the CDR3 is filled in from the germline J gene. This rearrangement joins TRBV29-1 to TRBJ2-3, with 15 bases identical to TRBD2. CDR3 length equals 18 residues. J gave up 0 bases and V 5 bases, and 9 bases lay outside the gene matches. Looked up from germline, CDR1 is SQVTM and CDR2 is ANQGSEA. This CDR3 reads CSVLGLAGGFFSTDTQYF. CDR3 DNA (partial): TGCAGCGTTCTCGGACTAGCGGGGGGGTTTTTTAGCACAGATACG.

CDR3 DNA (partial): TGTGCCAGCAGCCCCCCCGACAGTTACGAG. Protein sequence: CASSPPDSYE. The complete CDR3 sequence is CASSPPDSYEQYF. The V call is TRBV7-9, the J call TRBJ2-7, with D tentatively TRBD1 (5 bases). The read falls 3 residues short of the CDR3 end, and the missing part is taken from the germline J gene. CDR1 is SEHNR and CDR2 is FQNEAQ in the germline V gene (reference sequence). The CDR3 length is 13 residues. V was pared by 5 bases and J by 4 bases, with 12 bases between.